This T cell receptor beta chain came from a study of tumor-infiltrating lymphocytes in primary liver carcinoma. Study-wide context: Enrolled patients were male and female, aged 30 to 69 years.

Unsorted whole blood served as the source of blood RNA, and germline DNA was extracted as well. Starting material of about 0.45 ug total RNA yielded TCR beta cDNA via a constant-region primer. Nested multiplex PCR, run for three rounds with slightly modified ARM-PCR, yielded TCR beta libraries. For around 11 cycles apiece, the opening two PCR rounds ran with TRBV1-TRBV30 forward primers and a C-beta reverse primer. TCRdb fed the multiplex PCR reads into MiXCR, producing one record per CDR3 protein. This table has hundreds of thousands of distinct CDR3 sequences, about 50% appearing once. The germline V gene has CDR1 SGHDT and CDR2 YYEEEE. The V and J ends lost 10 bases and 4 bases respectively, with 20 bases between them. This CDR3 is built from 15 residues.

The sample consisted of peripheral blood. The rearrangement joins TRBV5-6 to TRBJ2-2; TRBD1 might be the D (5 bases). The origin of this receptor is a woman aged 25 to 39 with primary liver carcinoma and hepatitis B virus infection. CDR3 region: CAYSLAPRVTGELFF. The CDR3 DNA follows: TGTGCCTACAGCTTGGCACCCAGGGTCACCGGGGAGCTGTTTTTT.